These 14 T cell receptor beta chains were sequenced from one sample in a study of T cell changes during pregnancy in multiple sclerosis. The assay was immunoSEQ multiplex PCR, and TCRdb's table has in-frame clones only and misses some. The data contain around 50,000 clones, 95% of them singletons. The source was CD8+ T cells from peripheral blood mononuclear cells, collected in the first trimester of pregnancy. All receptors come from a female donor with multiple sclerosis, enrolled in a pregnancy study.

The genes are TRBV5-6 and TRBJ1-1; D gene ambiguous. Between the trimmed V and J ends, which lost 2 bases and 7 bases, there was a span of 6 bases. Germline CDR1 SGHDT, CDR2 YYEEEE. The CDR3 extends over 11 amino acids. CDR3: CASSLGLEAFF. The CDR3 coding sequence is TGTGCCAGCAGCTTAGGACTTGAAGCTTTCTTT.

The V call is TRBV5-6, the J call TRBJ1-2; D unclear. Germline V gene data show CDR1 as SGHDT and CDR2 as YYEEEE. The CDR3 is 15 residues long. V lost 4 bases to trimming and J lost 4 bases, with 17 bases between them. The CDR3 spells CASSPVTTTAYGYTF. CDR3 DNA: TGTGCCAGCAGCCCCGTGACGACAACTGCCTATGGCTACACCTTC.

The V and J genes are TRBV9 and TRBJ2-7, with D perhaps matching TRBD1 (6 bases). The germline V gene has CDR1 SGDLS and CDR2 YYNGEE. Trimming removed 4 bases at V and 7 bases at J, with 18 bases between. This CDR3 contains 14 residues. CDR3 nucleotides: TGTGCCAGCAGCCCCCAGGACAGCCGCAGGGAGCAGTACTTC. It is translated as CASSPQDSRREQYF.

This clone was counted a single time. CDR3 DNA: TGTGCCAGCACCCCCCTGGCTAGCTCCTACAATGAGCAGTTCTTC. Encoded protein: CASTPLASSYNEQFF. The V and J genes are TRBV5-6 and TRBJ2-1; no clear D. The CDR3 extends over 15 amino acids. Germline V lookup: CDR1 SGHDT, CDR2 YYEEEE. Trimming removed 6 bases at V and 0 bases at J, with 13 bases between. Combining the CDR3 with reference TRBV5-6 and TRBJ2-1 gives the whole variable domain DAGVTQSPTHLIKTRGQQVTLRCSPKSGHDTVSWYQQALGQGPQFIFQYYEEEERQRGNFPDRFSGHQFPNYSSELNVNALLLGDSALYLCASTPLASSYNEQFFGPGTRLTVL.

This chain links TRBV4-1 with TRBJ1-5; possibly TRBD1 for D (6 bases). V lost 1 base, J lost 7 bases, and 14 bases lay in between. CDR3 length equals 15 residues. CDR1 and CDR2 (germline): MGHRA, YSYEKL. The CDR3 protein is CASSQGGGHHQPQHF. The CDR3 region has the DNA TGCGCCAGCAGCCAAGGGGGGGGACATCACCAGCCCCAGCATTTT.

V and J are TRBV11-2 and TRBJ2-7; 7 bases fit TRBD2. CDR1 SGHAT and CDR2 FQNNGV come from the germline V gene. This CDR3 region has 13 residues. The V segment lost 4 bases and the J segment 3 bases; nucleotides outside the gene matches: 3. DNA for the CDR3: TGTGCCAGCAGCTACTCTAGCGGCTACGAGCAGTACTTC. Translation: CASSYSSGYEQYF.

The rearrangement joins TRBV6-1 to TRBJ1-1; 10 bases line up with TRBD1. Per germline, CDR1 MNHNS and CDR2 SASEGT. V trimming: 4 bases; J trimming: 5 bases; junction bases outside the gene matches: 4. This CDR3 spans 14 amino acids. The CDR3 is CASSADRGGTEAFF. As DNA, the CDR3 is TGTGCCAGCAGTGCGGACAGGGGGGGAACTGAAGCTTTCTTT.

The rearrangement joins TRBV5-1 to TRBJ2-5, with D possibly TRBD1 on 5 matching bases. Germline lookup yields CDR1 SGHRS and CDR2 YFSETQ. The V gene lost 0 bases and the J gene lost 4 bases, with 13 bases spanning the gap. The CDR3 has 15 residues. The CDR3 loop reads CASSLEDSLGETQYF. The CDR3 DNA is TGCGCCAGCAGCTTGGAAGACAGTTTAGGAGAGACCCAGTACTTC.

The rearrangement uses TRBV28 and TRBJ1-1; 8 positions match TRBD1. The CDR3 loop spans 16 amino acids. V shed 1 base and J 1 base; nucleotides not matched to a gene: 5. Germline V gene sequence: CDR1 MDHEN, CDR2 SYDVKM. CDR3 coding DNA: TGTGCCAGCAGTTTATTGGGGACAGGCCAGAACACTGAAGCTTTCTTT. This encodes CASSLLGTGQNTEAFF.

J is TRBJ1-1 and V is TRBV19, with D unclear. The CDR3 is 13 residues long. Germline CDR1 LNHDA, CDR2 SQIVND (reference sequence). Deletions cut 6 bases from V and 1 base from J, with 9 bases between. The CDR3 DNA follows: TGTGCCAGTAGGGCCAGTTCGAACACTGAAGCTTTCTTT. Its protein is CASRASSNTEAFF.

The CDR3 nucleotides read TGTGCCAGTAGTACATCCGGGAGCGGTTACAATGAGCAGTTCTTC. Residues: CASSTSGSGYNEQFF. The chain links TRBV19 to TRBJ2-1, with D possibly TRBD2 on 6 matching bases. The CDR3 contains 15 residues. In germline, CDR1 is LNHDA, CDR2 SQIVND (reference sequence). V lost 4 bases, J lost 4 bases, and 14 bases lay in between.

The chain is built from TRBV5-1 and TRBJ2-6; no clear D gene. The germline V gene encodes CDR1 SGHRS and CDR2 YFSETQ. The V end lost 7 bases, the J end lost 0 bases, and 14 bases lay between the germline ends. The CDR3 is made up of 16 amino acids. CDR3 region: CASFKEPSSGANVLTF. Written as DNA, the CDR3 is TGCGCCAGCTTTAAGGAGCCGAGCTCTGGGGCCAACGTCCTGACTTTC.

The genes are TRBV19 and TRBJ1-1, with D unresolved. The CDR3 spans 16 residues. V shed 0 bases and J shed 1 base, with 12 bases lying between them. Germline-derived CDR1 and CDR2 are LNHDA and SQIVND (reference sequence). Here the CDR3 DNA reads TGTGCCAGTAGTATAGAAGCGGGTAGGTGGAACACTGAAGCTTTCTTT. Its protein product is CASSIEAGRWNTEAFF.

This clone was picked up one time. The chain combines TRBV4-1 with TRBJ1-5; D is perhaps TRBD1 (6 bases). Germline CDR1 is MGHRA and CDR2 is YSYEKL. The CDR3 spans 14 residues. With 4 bases removed from V and 3 bases from J, the gap between germline ends came to 10 bases. CDR3 sequence (DNA): TGCGCCAGCAGCCCGGACAGCATCAATCAGCCCCAGCATTTT. It specifies CASSPDSINQPQHF.